The 22 T cell receptor beta chains listed next were all sequenced from one sample in a study of beta chain features in type 1 diabetes. Their antigens are not known. Since all of the isolated RNA was reverse transcribed, expressed TCRB transcripts were what got sequenced. Profiled with immunoSEQ multiplex PCR; TCRdb holds only in-frame clones, not every one. The sample contains 350,000 to 450,000 clones, 10% to 15% of which appear only once. The study's findings and limits: Type 1 diabetes patients had moderately but significantly shorter TCRB CDR3s in all four CD4+ subsets.

Sequencing was performed on naive CD4+ T cells from blood. The receptor set was obtained from a woman aged 18-35 years with type 1 diabetes.

This clone turned up a few times. The genes are TRBV6-5 and TRBJ1-2, with 7 nucleotides matching TRBD1. CDR1 MNHEY and CDR2 SVGAGI come from the germline V gene. Unmatched junction bases numbered 3, after V lost 2 bases and J lost 6 bases. The CDR3 length is 13 residues. The CDR3 region is CASSYGTAHGYTF. CDR3 sequence (DNA): TGTGCCAGCAGTTACGGGACAGCCCATGGCTACACCTTC.

The chain couples TRBV28 to TRBJ2-7, with 8 positions matching TRBD2. Germline loops: CDR1 MDHEN, CDR2 SYDVKM. This CDR3 comprises 14 residues. The junction had 9 bases not matched to a gene; V was cut back by 6 bases and J by 5 bases. Written as DNA, the CDR3 is TGTGCCAGCAGACGAGCGGGAGACACGCACGAGCAGTACTTC. Translated, it gives CASRRAGDTHEQYF. The whole variable domain, filled in from reference TRBV28 and TRBJ2-7, reads DVKVTQSSRYLVKRTGEKVFLECVQDMDHENMFWYRQDPGLGLRLIYFSYDVKMKEKGDIPEGYSVSREKKERFSLILESASTNQTSMYLCASRRAGDTHEQYFGPGTRLTVT.

This clone was observed a few times. CDR3 coding DNA: TGTGCCAGCAGCTTTCCATTGGAGAAGGTTTCCTACGAGCAGTACTTC. It codes for CASSFPLEKVSYEQYF. This chain connects TRBV7-9 to TRBJ2-7; D gene uncertain. The CDR3 has 16 amino acids. Trimming removed 3 bases at V and 1 base at J, with 16 bases between. Germline assignment: CDR1 SEHNR and CDR2 FQNEAQ (reference sequence). Full variable domain (rest looked up from reference TRBV7-9 and TRBJ2-7): DTGVSQNPRHKITKRGQNVTFRCDPISEHNRLYWYRQTLGQGPEFLTYFQNEAQLEKSRLLSDRFSAERPKGSFSTLEIQRTEQGDSAMYLCASSFPLEKVSYEQYFGPGTRLTVT.

As regards this clone: The identical CDR3 is also encoded by other nucleotide sequences in the sample. The rearrangement links TRBV29-1 to TRBJ1-1, with D uncertain. There are 13 residues in the CDR3. The V gene lost 4 bases and the J gene lost 0 bases, with 9 bases spanning the gap. The germline V gene has CDR1 SQVTM and CDR2 ANQGSEA. In DNA form, the CDR3 reads TGCAGCGTTGTAGGCAGGTTGAACACTGAAGCTTTCTTT. Translating it yields CSVVGRLNTEAFF.

The chain links TRBV5-4 to TRBJ1-2; 9 bases agree with TRBD1. This CDR3 contains 14 residues. Germline CDR1 SGHNT, CDR2 YYREEE (reference sequence). Trimming at V came to 3 bases and at J to 8 bases, leaving 8 bases not matched to a gene. CDR3 coding DNA: TGTGCCAGCAGCTCCCCGGACAGGGGCTGGGGCTACACCTTC. Translating it yields CASSSPDRGWGYTF.

The chain has TRBV2 and TRBJ2-7, with 7 bases fitting TRBD1. Germline CDR1 is SNHLY and CDR2 is FYNNEI. The V gene end was trimmed by 11 bases and the J gene end by 0 bases; junction bases not matched to a gene: 7. There are 13 residues in the CDR3. DNA for the CDR3: TGTGCCGGACGGGACAGCAGCTCCTACGAGCAGTACTTC. It is translated as CAGRDSSSYEQYF.

This chain links TRBV7-9 with TRBJ1-6; D perhaps matches TRBD1 (5 bases). This CDR3 comprises 13 residues. V was clipped by 8 bases and J by 6 bases, with 11 bases between them. Per the germline V gene, CDR1 is SEHNR and CDR2 is FQNEAQ (reference sequence). Written as DNA, the CDR3 is TGTGCCAGCGTAGGGGAGGGTAATTCACCCCTCCACTTT. This encodes CASVGEGNSPLHF.

There are a few counts of this clone. The rearrangement joins TRBV10-2 to TRBJ2-1, with 13 bases that match TRBD2. The junction had 1 base not matched to a gene; V was cut back by 6 bases and J by 8 bases. Germline CDR1 WSHSY, CDR2 SAAADI. This CDR3 spans 13 amino acids. The CDR3 nucleotides read TGCGCCAGCAGACTAGCGGGAGGGGATGAGCAGTTCTTC. Its translation is CASRLAGGDEQFF.

This clone has a handful of counts. The V and J genes are TRBV7-2 and TRBJ2-3, with 7 bases matching TRBD2. J lost 1 base, V lost 5 bases, and 9 bases had no gene match. The CDR3 has 16 amino acids. CDR1 SGHTA and CDR2 FQGNSA come from the germline V gene. DNA of the CDR3: TGTGCCAGCAGCCGTAGGTCGGCGGGGGGCACAGATACGCAGTATTTT. Its protein product is CASSRRSAGGTDTQYF. Complete variable domain (other parts from reference TRBV7-2 and TRBJ2-3): GAGVSQSPSNKVTEKGKDVELRCDPISGHTALYWYRQSLGQGLEFLIYFQGNSAPDKSGLPSDRFSAERTGGSVSTLTIQRTQQEDSAVYLCASSRRSAGGTDTQYFGPGTRLTVL.

The chain links TRBV7-9 to TRBJ2-3; D uncertain. The germline V and J ends were trimmed by 6 bases and 0 bases, with 4 bases remaining between them. This CDR3 spans 12 amino acids. Germline CDR1 is SEHNR and CDR2 is FQNEAQ (reference sequence). CDR3: CASSQSTDTQYF. The CDR3 DNA reads as TGTGCCAGCAGTCAGAGCACAGATACGCAGTATTTT.

The sample holds a few counts of this clone. V gene TRBV5-1 combines with J gene TRBJ2-1; 7 positions match TRBD2. The CDR3 contains 14 residues. The germline V gene has CDR1 SGHRS and CDR2 YFSETQ. V was pared by 0 bases and J by 8 bases, with 5 bases of the junction left unmatched. The CDR3 DNA sequence: TGCGCCAGCAGCTTGGGTAGGGCGGGGGATGAGCAGTTCTTC. It is translated as CASSLGRAGDEQFF.

This clone was detected a few times. V and J are TRBV18 and TRBJ1-1; D unclear. The germline V gene encodes CDR1 KGHSH and CDR2 LQKENI. V was pared by 2 bases and J by 3 bases, with 10 bases between. The CDR3 sequence is 14 residues long. Written as DNA, the CDR3 is TGTGCCAGCTCACCAGGGCAAACCGACACTGAAGCTTTCTTT. Protein: CASSPGQTDTEAFF.

This clone was seen a handful of times. The chain employs TRBV25-1 and TRBJ2-1, with D uncertain. Germline-derived CDR1 and CDR2 are MGHDK and SYGVNS. Trimming left V 5 bases short and J 4 bases short, with 6 bases between. The CDR3 has 12 residues. The CDR3 loop is CASSLRYNEQFF. In nucleotides, the CDR3 is TGTGCCAGCAGTCTCCGGTACAATGAGCAGTTCTTC. The full variable domain, with the rest looked up from reference TRBV25-1 and TRBJ2-1, is EADIYQTPRYLVIGTGKKITLECSQTMGHDKMYWYQQDPGMELHLIHYSYGVNSTEKGDLSSESTVSRIRTEHFPLTLESARPSHTSQYLCASSLRYNEQFFGPGTRLTVL.

In its sample, this clone was seen a few times. V and J are TRBV29-1 and TRBJ2-7; 7 bases align to TRBD1. This CDR3 has 14 residues. With 6 bases clipped from V and 2 bases from J, the junction kept 10 bases outside the gene matches. Germline V lookup: CDR1 SQVTM, CDR2 ANQGSEA. CDR3 coding DNA: TGCAGCGTCCACACCGGGACAGCCCCCTACGAGCAGTACTTC. Amino acids: CSVHTGTAPYEQYF.

The gene calls are TRBV5-4 and TRBJ2-3; 7 positions agree with TRBD2. The CDR3 has 15 residues. CDR1 SGHNT and CDR2 YYREEE come from the germline V gene (reference sequence). The trim removed 5 bases at V and 1 base at J, leaving 7 bases unmatched. The CDR3 bases are TGTGCCAGCAGTCTTCTAGCGGTGGGCACAGATACGCAGTATTTT. It is translated as CASSLLAVGTDTQYF.

The chain combines TRBV29-1 with TRBJ2-7, with 7 bases matching TRBD1. Germline CDR1 reads SQVTM; CDR2 reads ANQGSEA. The J segment lost 6 bases and the V segment lost 5 bases, leaving 13 bases of the junction unmatched. The CDR3 has 14 residues. The CDR3 sequence: CSVTKTTGSGEQYF. In DNA, the CDR3 is TGCAGCGTTACCAAAACGACAGGGTCGGGCGAGCAGTACTTC.

This sequence joins TRBV5-1 and TRBJ1-4; D perhaps matches TRBD1 (5 bases). This CDR3 is built from 15 residues. The ends were cut back, 0 bases at V and 6 bases at J, with 12 bases in the middle. CDR1 is SGHRS, CDR2 YFSETQ, per germline. CDR3 residues: CASSLAVTAYEKLFF. CDR3 nucleotides: TGCGCCAGCAGCTTGGCCGTGACAGCTTATGAAAAACTGTTTTTT. Full variable domain (outside the CDR3, taken from reference TRBV5-1 and TRBJ1-4): KAGVTQTPRYLIKTRGQQVTLSCSPISGHRSVSWYQQTPGQGLQFLFEYFSETQRNKGNFPGRFSGRQFSNSRSEMNVSTLELGDSALYLCASSLAVTAYEKLFFGSGTQLSVL.

The CDR3 spells CASSLAGQTGELFF. DNA for the CDR3: TGTGCCAGCAGCTTGGCCGGACAGACCGGGGAGCTGTTTTTT. The chain joins TRBV5-4 to TRBJ2-2; tentatively, D is TRBD1 (6 bases). V was cut by 0 bases and J by 5 bases, with 8 bases left in between. The CDR3 covers 14 residues. Germline-derived CDR1 and CDR2 are SGHNT and YYREEE (reference sequence).

This clone occurred a few times. V and J are TRBV4-1 and TRBJ2-1; possible D gene TRBD2, 5 bases. Trimming shortened V by 3 bases and J by 0 bases, and 12 bases separated the two germline ends. CDR3 size: 16 residues. Germline CDR1 and CDR2: MGHRA and YSYEKL. The CDR3, as DNA: TGCGCCAGCAGCCAGCCGGGAACATACTCCTACAATGAGCAGTTCTTC. This gives the protein CASSQPGTYSYNEQFF.

This clone was picked up a small number of times. The rearrangement joins TRBV18 to TRBJ2-5; D gene ambiguous. The germline V gene encodes CDR1 KGHSH and CDR2 LQKENI. Trimming cost V 5 bases and J 4 bases, with 17 bases left between them. This CDR3 contains 15 residues. The CDR3 DNA is TGTGCCAGCTCAGGGTTACAGTTTTCGTCAGAGACCCAGTACTTC. This codes for CASSGLQFSSETQYF.

In DNA, the CDR3 is TGTGCCAGCAGCTTAGTTCGGGACAGGGTCTCTTACTTC. The encoded protein is CASSLVRDRVSYF. V and J are TRBV7-2 and TRBJ2-5, with 9 bases identical to TRBD1. The CDR3 has 13 residues. CDR1 is SGHTA, CDR2 FQGNSA, per germline. V dropped 1 base and J dropped 14; count of bases not matched to a gene: 8.

This sequence joins TRBV5-4 and TRBJ2-3; D call uncertain. Germline V CDR1 and CDR2: SGHNT, YYREEE (reference sequence). The V and J ends lost 5 bases and 3 bases respectively, with 16 bases between them. The CDR3 has 15 amino acids. CDR3 protein: CASSPFQSVTDTQYF. The CDR3 bases are TGTGCCAGCAGTCCTTTTCAAAGCGTAACAGATACGCAGTATTTT.